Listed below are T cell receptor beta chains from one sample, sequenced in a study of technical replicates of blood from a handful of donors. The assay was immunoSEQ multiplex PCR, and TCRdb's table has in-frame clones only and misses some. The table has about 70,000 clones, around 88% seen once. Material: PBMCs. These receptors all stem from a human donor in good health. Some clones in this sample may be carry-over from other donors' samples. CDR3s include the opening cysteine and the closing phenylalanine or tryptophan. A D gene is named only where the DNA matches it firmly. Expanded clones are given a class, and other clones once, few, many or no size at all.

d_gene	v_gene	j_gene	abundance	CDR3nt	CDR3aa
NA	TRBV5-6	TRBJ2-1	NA	TGTGCCAGCAGCTTGAGGGGACTCTACAATGAGCAGTTCTTC	CASSLRGLYNEQFF
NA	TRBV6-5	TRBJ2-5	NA	TGTGCCAGCAGTTACTCGGCAGGAAGGGGGCAAGAGACCCAGTACTTC	CASSYSAGRGQETQYF
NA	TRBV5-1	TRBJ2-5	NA	TGCGCCAGCAGCCTCACACCAATGGAGACCCAGTACTTC	CASSLTPMETQYF
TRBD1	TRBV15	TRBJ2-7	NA	TGTGCCACCAGCAGAGAGATGGGGACAGGGTACGACGAGCAGTACTTC	CATSREMGTGYDEQYF
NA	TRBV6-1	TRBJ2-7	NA	TGTGCCAGCAACCTGGGCGACAGCTCCTACGAGCAGTACTTC	CASNLGDSSYEQYF
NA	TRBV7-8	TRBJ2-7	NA	TGTGCCAGCAGCTTAGGACAGCACTACGAGCAGTACTTC	CASSLGQHYEQYF
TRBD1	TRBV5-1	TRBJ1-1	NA	TGCGCCAGCAGCCAACGGACAGGGCAGAACACTGAAGCTTTCTTT	CASSQRTGQNTEAFF
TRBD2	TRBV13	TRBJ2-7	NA	TGTGCCAGCAGCCCGGGAGGATCCACCTACGAGCAGTACTTC	CASSPGGSTYEQYF
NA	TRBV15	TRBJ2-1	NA	TGTGCCACCAGCAACAATCCAACAGTCGAGCAGTTCTTC	CATSNNPTVEQFF
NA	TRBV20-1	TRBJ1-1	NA	TGCAGTGCTAGGGCCACTGAAGCTTTCTTT	CSARATEAFF
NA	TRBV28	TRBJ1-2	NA	TGTGCCAGCAGTAGAGGGATCTATGGCTACACCTTC	CASSRGIYGYTF
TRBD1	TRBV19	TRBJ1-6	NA	TGTGCCAGTAAGAGGCAGGGGGAAACTAATTCACCCCTCCACTTT	CASKRQGETNSPLHF
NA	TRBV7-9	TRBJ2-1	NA	TGTGCCAGCAGCCCTCCGGGGTACAATGAGCAGTTCTTC	CASSPPGYNEQFF
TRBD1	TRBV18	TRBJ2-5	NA	TGTGCCAGCTCACCCACGACAGGGTTGGAGACCCAGTACTTC	CASSPTTGLETQYF
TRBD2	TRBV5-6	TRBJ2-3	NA	TGTGCCAGCAGTCAACGGATTAGCGGGAACACAGATACGCAGTATTTT	CASSQRISGNTDTQYF
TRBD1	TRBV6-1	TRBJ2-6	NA	TGTGCCAGCAGGGCAGGGGGCACTGGGGCCAACGTCCTGACTTTC	CASRAGGTGANVLTF
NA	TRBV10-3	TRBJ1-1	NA	TGTGCCATCAATGCGGGGAGAAACACTGAAGCTTTCTTT	CAINAGRNTEAFF
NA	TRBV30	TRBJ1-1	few	TGTGCCTGCAAAAACAGGGCTGGGGAAGCTTTCTTT	CACKNRAGEAFF
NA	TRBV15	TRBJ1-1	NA	TGTGCCACCAGCCCTGTCCAGGGAATGAACACTGAAGCTTTCTTT	CATSPVQGMNTEAFF
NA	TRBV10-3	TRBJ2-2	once	TGTGCCATCAGTGAAGGAACAGGACGCACCGGGGAGCTGTTTTTT	CAISEGTGRTGELFF
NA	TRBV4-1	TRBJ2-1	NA	TGCGCCAGCAGCCAAGAGGGGAGGACGTCCATCTACAATGAGCAGTTCTTC	CASSQEGRTSIYNEQFF
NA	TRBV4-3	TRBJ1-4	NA	TGCGCCAGCAGCCAAGAATTCCAGACGGGTGATGAAAAACTGTTTTTT	CASSQEFQTGDEKLFF
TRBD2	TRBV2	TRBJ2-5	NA	TGTGCCAGCAAATCGCGGGGGGGGAAAGAGACCCAGTACTTC	CASKSRGGKETQYF
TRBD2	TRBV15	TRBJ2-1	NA	TGTGCCACCAGCCCTCCGGGGGGTGAGCGGGATTACAATGAGCAGTTCTTC	CATSPPGGERDYNEQFF
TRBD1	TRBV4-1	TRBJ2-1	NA	TGCGCCAGCAGCCAAGTATCCGACAGGGGGCGGGAGCAGTTCTTC	CASSQVSDRGREQFF
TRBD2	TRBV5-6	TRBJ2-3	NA	TGTGCCAGCAGCCCCGGAACTAGCGGGTGGGGGGATACGCAGTATTTT	CASSPGTSGWGDTQYF
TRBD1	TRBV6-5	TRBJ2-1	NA	TGTGCCAGCACCGGGACAGGGTCCTACAATGAGCAGTTCTTC	CASTGTGSYNEQFF
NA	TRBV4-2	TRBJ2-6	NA	TGTGCCAGCAGCCAAGATACGAGCTCTGGGGCCAACGTCCTGACTTTC	CASSQDTSSGANVLTF
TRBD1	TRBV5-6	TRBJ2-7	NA	TGTGCCAGCAGCTTAGAACAGGGGGTGGACTACGAGCAGTACTTC	CASSLEQGVDYEQYF
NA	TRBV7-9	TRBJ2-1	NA	TGTGCCAGCAGCGCATATAGCGGAGCATACAATGAGCAGTTCTTC	CASSAYSGAYNEQFF
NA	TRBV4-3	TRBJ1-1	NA	TGCGCCAGCAGCCAAGAGGGGGACAAGTCGAACACTGAAGCTTTCTTT	CASSQEGDKSNTEAFF
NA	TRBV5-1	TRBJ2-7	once	TGCGCCAGCAGCTTGGACGGGAGCCCCTACGAGCAGTACTTC	CASSLDGSPYEQYF
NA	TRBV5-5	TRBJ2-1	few	TGTGCCAGCAGCTTGATGGGGGGGGACATCAATGAGCAGTTCTTC	CASSLMGGDINEQFF
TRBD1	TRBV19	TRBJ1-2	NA	TGTGCCAGTAGCCAGGGACAGGGGGGTAACTATGGCTACACCTTC	CASSQGQGGNYGYTF
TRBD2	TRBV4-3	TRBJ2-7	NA	TGCGCCAGCAGCCCTACTAGCGGGGCCTCCTACGAGCAGTACTTC	CASSPTSGASYEQYF